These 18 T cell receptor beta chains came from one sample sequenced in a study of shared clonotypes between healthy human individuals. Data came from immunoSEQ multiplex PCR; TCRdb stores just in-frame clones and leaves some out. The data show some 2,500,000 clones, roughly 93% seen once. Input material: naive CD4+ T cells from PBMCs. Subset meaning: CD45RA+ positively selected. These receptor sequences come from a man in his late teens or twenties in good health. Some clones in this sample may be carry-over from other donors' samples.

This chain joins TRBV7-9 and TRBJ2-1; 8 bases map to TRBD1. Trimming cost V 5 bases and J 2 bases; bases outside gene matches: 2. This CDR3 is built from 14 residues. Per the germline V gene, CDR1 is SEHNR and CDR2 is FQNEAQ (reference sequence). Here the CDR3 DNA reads TGTGCCAGCAGCCGGACAGGGCCCTACAATGAGCAGTTCTTC. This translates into CASSRTGPYNEQFF.

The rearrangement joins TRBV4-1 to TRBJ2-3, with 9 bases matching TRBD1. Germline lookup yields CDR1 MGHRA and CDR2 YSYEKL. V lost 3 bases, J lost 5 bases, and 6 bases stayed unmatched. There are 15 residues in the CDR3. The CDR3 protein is CASSHAQGAGDTQYF. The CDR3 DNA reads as TGCGCCAGCAGCCATGCACAGGGGGCCGGAGATACGCAGTATTTT.

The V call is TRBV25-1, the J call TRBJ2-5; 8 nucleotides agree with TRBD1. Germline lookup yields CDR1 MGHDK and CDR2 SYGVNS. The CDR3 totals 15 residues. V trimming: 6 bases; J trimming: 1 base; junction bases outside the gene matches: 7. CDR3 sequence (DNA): TGTGCCAGCAGCCCTGGGACAGGCCCCCAAGAGACCCAGTACTTC. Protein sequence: CASSPGTGPQETQYF.

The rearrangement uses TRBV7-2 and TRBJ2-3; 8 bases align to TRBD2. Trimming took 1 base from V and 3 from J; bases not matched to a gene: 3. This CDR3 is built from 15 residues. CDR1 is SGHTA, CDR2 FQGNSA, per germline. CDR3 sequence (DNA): TGTGCCAGCAGCTTAGGGGGACTAGAAACAGATACGCAGTATTTT. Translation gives CASSLGGLETDTQYF.

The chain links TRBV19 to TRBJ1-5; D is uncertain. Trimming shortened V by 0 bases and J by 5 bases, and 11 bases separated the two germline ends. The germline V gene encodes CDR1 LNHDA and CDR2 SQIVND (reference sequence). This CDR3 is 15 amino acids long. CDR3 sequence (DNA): TGTGCCAGTAGTATAGATCCTCACAGTGATCAGCCCCAGCATTTT. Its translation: CASSIDPHSDQPQHF.

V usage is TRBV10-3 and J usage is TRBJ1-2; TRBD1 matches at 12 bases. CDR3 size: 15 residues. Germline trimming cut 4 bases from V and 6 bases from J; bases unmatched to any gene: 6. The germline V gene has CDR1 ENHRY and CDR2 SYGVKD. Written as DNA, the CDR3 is TGTGCCATCAGTGCCGGGGACAGGGGGCCGAATGGCTACACCTTC. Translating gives CAISAGDRGPNGYTF.

CDR3 bases: TGCGCCAGCAGCCAGGAGGGGGGGCTCGCTAATGAAAAACTGTTTTTT. Protein sequence: CASSQEGGLANEKLFF. V and J are TRBV5-1 and TRBJ1-4; D might be TRBD1 (6 bases). CDR1 and CDR2 (germline): SGHRS, YFSETQ. The CDR3 runs to 16 residues. V gave up 4 bases and J gave up 3 bases, with 16 bases separating them.

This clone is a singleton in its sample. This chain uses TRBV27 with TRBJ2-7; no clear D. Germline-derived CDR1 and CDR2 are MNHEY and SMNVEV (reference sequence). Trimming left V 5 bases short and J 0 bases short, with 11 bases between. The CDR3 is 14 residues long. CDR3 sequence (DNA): TGTGCCAGCAGTATAGGGTTGAGCTCCTACGAGCAGTACTTC. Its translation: CASSIGLSSYEQYF.

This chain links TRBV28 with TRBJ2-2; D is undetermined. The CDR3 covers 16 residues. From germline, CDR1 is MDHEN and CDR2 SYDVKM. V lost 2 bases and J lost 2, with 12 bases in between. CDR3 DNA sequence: TGTGCCAGCAGTTTAATTCCCAGGAGCAACACCGGGGAGCTGTTTTTT. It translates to CASSLIPRSNTGELFF.

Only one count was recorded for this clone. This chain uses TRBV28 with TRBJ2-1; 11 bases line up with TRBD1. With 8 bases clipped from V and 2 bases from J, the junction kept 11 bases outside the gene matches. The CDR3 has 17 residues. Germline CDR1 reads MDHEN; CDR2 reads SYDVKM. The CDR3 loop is CASPGQGAAPPYNEQFF. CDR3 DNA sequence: TGTGCCAGCCCCGGACAGGGGGCCGCGCCACCCTACAATGAGCAGTTCTTC.

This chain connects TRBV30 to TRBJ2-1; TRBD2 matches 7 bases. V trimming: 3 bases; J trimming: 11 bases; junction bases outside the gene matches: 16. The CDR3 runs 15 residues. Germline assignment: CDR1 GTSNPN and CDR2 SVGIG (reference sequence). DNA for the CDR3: TGTGCCTGGAGCGCCTTGGGCGGGAGCACGGACCAGCAGTTCTTC. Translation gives CAWSALGGSTDQQFF.

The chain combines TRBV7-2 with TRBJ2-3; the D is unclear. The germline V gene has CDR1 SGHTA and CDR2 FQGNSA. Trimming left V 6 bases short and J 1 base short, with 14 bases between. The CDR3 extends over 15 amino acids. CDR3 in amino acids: CASSLWGGGTDTQYF. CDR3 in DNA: TGTGCCAGCAGTCTCTGGGGTGGTGGCACAGATACGCAGTATTTT.

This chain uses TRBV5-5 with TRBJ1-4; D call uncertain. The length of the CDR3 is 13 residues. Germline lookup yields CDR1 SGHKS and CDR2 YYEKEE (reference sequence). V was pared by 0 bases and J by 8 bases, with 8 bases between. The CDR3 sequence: CASSLVVTEKLFF. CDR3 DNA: TGTGCCAGCAGCTTGGTCGTGACAGAAAAACTGTTTTTT.

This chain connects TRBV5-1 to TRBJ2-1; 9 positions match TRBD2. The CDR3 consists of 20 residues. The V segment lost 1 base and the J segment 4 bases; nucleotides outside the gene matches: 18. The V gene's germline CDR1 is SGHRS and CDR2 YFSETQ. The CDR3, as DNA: TGCGCCAGCAGCTTGAATCCCGCAGGCTCCGGGACTAGCTTTTACAATGAGCAGTTCTTC. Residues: CASSLNPAGSGTSFYNEQFF.

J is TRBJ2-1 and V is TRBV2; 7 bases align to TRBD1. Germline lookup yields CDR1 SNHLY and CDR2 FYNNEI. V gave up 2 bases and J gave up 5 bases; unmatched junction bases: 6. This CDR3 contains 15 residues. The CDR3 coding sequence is TGTGCCAGCAGTGAAACAGGGGCGCTGAACAATGAGCAGTTCTTC. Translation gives CASSETGALNNEQFF.

The CDR3 nucleotides are TGTGCCAGCAGCTTAAGGTCCTACGAGCAGTACTTC. Translated: CASSLRSYEQYF. The chain couples TRBV5-8 to TRBJ2-7; D call uncertain. The CDR3 spans 12 residues. CDR1 and CDR2 from the germline V gene are SGHTS and YDEGEE. V shed 2 bases and J shed 1 base, with 4 bases lying between them.

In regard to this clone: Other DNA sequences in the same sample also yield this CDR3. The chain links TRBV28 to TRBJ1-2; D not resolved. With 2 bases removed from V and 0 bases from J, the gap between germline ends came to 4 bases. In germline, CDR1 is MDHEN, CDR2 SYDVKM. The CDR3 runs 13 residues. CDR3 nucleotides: TGTGCCAGCAGTTTAACTCCTAACTATGGCTACACCTTC. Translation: CASSLTPNYGYTF.

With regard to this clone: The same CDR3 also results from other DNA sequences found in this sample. Here the CDR3 reads CASSLAGGDEQFF. The CDR3 region has the DNA TGTGCCAGCAGTTTAGCGGGAGGGGATGAGCAGTTCTTC. This sequence joins TRBV28 and TRBJ2-1, with 9 bases lining up with TRBD2. CDR3 length equals 13 residues. V lost 2 bases, J lost 8 bases, and 1 base stayed unmatched. Per germline, CDR1 MDHEN and CDR2 SYDVKM.